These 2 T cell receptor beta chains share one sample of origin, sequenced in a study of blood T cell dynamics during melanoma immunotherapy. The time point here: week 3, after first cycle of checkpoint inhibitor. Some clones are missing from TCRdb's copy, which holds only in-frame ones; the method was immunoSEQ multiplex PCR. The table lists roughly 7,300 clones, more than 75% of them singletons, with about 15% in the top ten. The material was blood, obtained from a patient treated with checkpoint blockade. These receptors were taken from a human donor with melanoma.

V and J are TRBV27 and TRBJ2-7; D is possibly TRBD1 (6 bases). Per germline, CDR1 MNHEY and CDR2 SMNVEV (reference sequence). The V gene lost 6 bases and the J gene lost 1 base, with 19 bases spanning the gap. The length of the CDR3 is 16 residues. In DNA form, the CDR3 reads TGTGCCAGCAGCCCTGGCCGGACAGACGTTTCCTACGAGCAGTACTTC. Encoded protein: CASSPGRTDVSYEQYF.

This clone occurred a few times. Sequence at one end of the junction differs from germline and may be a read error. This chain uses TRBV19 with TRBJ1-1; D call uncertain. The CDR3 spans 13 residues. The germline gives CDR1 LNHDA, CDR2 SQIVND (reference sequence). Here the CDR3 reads CASSIVTYTEAFF. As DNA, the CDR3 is TGTGCCAGTAGCATAGTGACCTACACTGAAGCTTTCTTT.